The present entry profiles one T cell receptor beta chain with its context. Its antigen is unknown. This sample was taken from a study of cytotoxic CD8 clonotypes in ibrutinib-treated CLL. The study, taken as a whole, reports: Investigators sampled sustained-remission and progressing patients at differing times.

The V and J ends lost 2 bases and 7 bases, in that order; junction bases with no gene match: 3. This CDR3 spans 14 amino acids. Germline-derived CDR1 and CDR2 are WNHNN and SYGVQD (reference sequence). Some clones are missing from TCRdb's copy, which holds only in-frame ones; the method was immunoSEQ multiplex PCR. Here the sample spans more than 200,000 clones, around 70% being singletons. The receptor's source is a human donor with chronic lymphocytic leukemia. The chain couples TRBV10-1 to TRBJ1-2; 11 nucleotides line up with TRBD1. The sample in question was PBMCs, obtained after 24 months of ibrutinib treatment. The chain's CDR3 is CASSEGQGALGYTF. CDR3 in DNA: TGCGCCAGCAGTGAGGGACAGGGGGCCCTTGGCTACACCTTC.